The rows below give T cell receptor beta chains drawn from one sample of a study of beta chain features in type 1 diabetes. Generated by immunoSEQ multiplex PCR, the TCRdb table keeps only in-frame clones and is missing some. The sample lists about 290,000 clones; 7.5% to 9.5% were seen once. Sequenced: central memory CD4+ T cells from blood. These receptors originate from a woman under 30 in good health. Both conserved end residues are trimmed from each CDR3. The order of the fields is V gene, J gene, CDR3 protein.

v_call: TRBV6-5
j_call: TRBJ1-2
cdr3_aa: ASSDTASYGYT

v_call: TRBV29-1
j_call: TRBJ2-3
cdr3_aa: SVVRAGSTDTQY

v_call: TRBV7-9
j_call: TRBJ1-3
cdr3_aa: ASSLDRGSGNTIY

v_call: TRBV18
j_call: TRBJ2-7
cdr3_aa: ASSPPNRGWGYEQY

v_call: TRBV7-2
j_call: TRBJ2-1
cdr3_aa: ASSPNRGGYNEQF

v_call: TRBV18
j_call: TRBJ2-7
cdr3_aa: ASSPGLAAYEQY

v_call: TRBV27
j_call: TRBJ1-5
cdr3_aa: ASSFLGDRNQPQH

v_call: TRBV4-1
j_call: TRBJ1-3
cdr3_aa: ASSGGTGTSGNTIY

v_call: TRBV11-3
j_call: TRBJ2-4
cdr3_aa: ASSFLLADWNIQY

v_call: TRBV6-1
j_call: TRBJ2-1
cdr3_aa: ASSTEIYNEQF

v_call: TRBV11-2
j_call: TRBJ2-5
cdr3_aa: ASSLTNGRTETQY

v_call: TRBV7-9
j_call: TRBJ1-3
cdr3_aa: ASSLNTAGFGTIY

v_call: TRBV28
j_call: TRBJ1-1
cdr3_aa: ASSTYSGMNTEAF

v_call: TRBV7-2
j_call: TRBJ1-2
cdr3_aa: ASRNNGLGGYT

v_call: TRBV9
j_call: TRBJ2-3
cdr3_aa: ASSVSGTSTDTQY

v_call: TRBV7-9
j_call: TRBJ1-4
cdr3_aa: ASSFGSFNEKLF

v_call: TRBV19
j_call: TRBJ1-5
cdr3_aa: ASSIRGVSQPQH

v_call: TRBV27
j_call: TRBJ1-5
cdr3_aa: ASSWTSNQPQH